This T cell receptor beta chain was sequenced during a study of blood T cell repertoires in COVID-19. The age range of participants was about 18 to 90 years, with residence in about two dozen US areas. Participants had their cohort set by participant-reported clinical history. Original processing methods: Amplification of reference gene primers provided the estimated nucleated cell counts. Profiling relied on immunoSEQ multiplex PCR, and the TCRdb table lists in-frame clones only, not all of them. V, J and clone size reflect that table, while D and trimming were determined from the DNA. The sample has under 300,000 clones; around 90% are singletons. There are 15 residues in the CDR3. V was shortened by 1 base and J by 4 bases, with 11 bases between the two germline ends. In germline, CDR1 is SGHRS, CDR2 YFSETQ.

This clonotype originated in a woman in her 40s who had recovered from COVID-19. The sample taken for sequencing was PBMCs or T cells enriched from blood (not recorded which). J is TRBJ2-2 and V is TRBV5-1, with D tentatively TRBD2 (6 bases). The CDR3 DNA is TGCGCCAGCAGCTTGACGGGGGAACTCACCGGGGAGCTGTTTTTT. Amino acid sequence: CASSLTGELTGELFF.